This T cell receptor beta chain comes out of a study of early T cells in non-severe SARS-CoV-2 infection. The overall study: Unsorted whole-blood RNA was sequenced in bulk, leaving chains unpaired.

Points from the study as a whole: In VDJdb matching, anti-spike CD8 responses were favored while private and CD4 specificities went missing.

Trimming took 0 bases from V and 5 from J; bases not matched to a gene: 12. CDR3 length: 17 amino acids. Germline CDR1 and CDR2: SGHVS and FNYEAQ. Individual cDNA molecules were tagged with unique molecular identifiers. Via MiXCR, TCRdb re-called the 5' RACE reads, giving one row per CDR3 protein. The table has about 35,000 distinct CDR3 sequences, roughly 7.9% seen once. On this clonotype: Its specificity is not known.

The V and J genes are TRBV7-6 and TRBJ2-5, with TRBD2 matching 7 bases. This TCR was sampled from an adult who was a healthcare worker with PCR-confirmed SARS-CoV-2 infection or an uninfected control (not recorded which). The material was whole blood, obtained at baseline. The CDR3 here is CASSLALGAIGGETQYF. CDR3 sequence (DNA): TGTGCCAGCAGCTTAGCGCTTGGGGCCATCGGGGGGGAGACCCAGTACTTC. Combining the CDR3 with reference TRBV7-6 and TRBJ2-5 gives the whole variable domain GAGVSQSPRYKVTKRGQDVALRCDPISGHVSLYWYRQALGQGPEFLTYFNYEAQQDKSGLPNDRFSAERPEGSISTLTIQRTEQRDSAMYRCASSLALGAIGGETQYFGPGTRLLVL.